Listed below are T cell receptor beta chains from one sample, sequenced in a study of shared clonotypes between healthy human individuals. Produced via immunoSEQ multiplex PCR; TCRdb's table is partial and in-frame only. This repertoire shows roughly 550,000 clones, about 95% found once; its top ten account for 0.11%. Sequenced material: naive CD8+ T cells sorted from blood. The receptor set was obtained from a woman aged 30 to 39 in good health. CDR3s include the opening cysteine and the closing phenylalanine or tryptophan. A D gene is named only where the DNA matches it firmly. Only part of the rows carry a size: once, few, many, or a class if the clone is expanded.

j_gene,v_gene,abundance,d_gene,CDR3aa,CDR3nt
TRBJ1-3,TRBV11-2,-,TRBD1,CASSSTGTGDITIYF,TGTGCCAGCAGCTCTACCGGGACAGGGGATATCACCATATATTTT
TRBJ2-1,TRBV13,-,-,CASSATPPGNEQFF,TGTGCCAGCAGCGCAACCCCCCCTGGGAATGAGCAGTTCTTC
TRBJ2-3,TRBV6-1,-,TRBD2,CASRNPHTLGGGGYF,TGTGCCAGCAGGAACCCCCATACCCTTGGTGGCGGGGGGTATTTT
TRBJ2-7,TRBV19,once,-,CASSPAPATSYEQYF,TGTGCCAGTAGCCCGGCCCCGGCGACGTCCTACGAGCAGTACTTC
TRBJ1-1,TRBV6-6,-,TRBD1,CASSRGQGKNTEAFF,TGTGCCAGCAGTCGGGGACAGGGAAAGAACACTGAAGCTTTCTTT
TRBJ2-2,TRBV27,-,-,CASSLRGTGELFF,TGTGCCAGCAGTCTTCGAGGCACCGGGGAGCTGTTTTTT
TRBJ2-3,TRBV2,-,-,CASSVWTDTQYF,TGTGCCAGCAGTGTTTGGACTGATACGCAGTATTTT
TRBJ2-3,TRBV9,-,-,CASSVVSTDTQYF,TGTGCCAGCAGCGTAGTATCCACTGATACGCAGTATTTT
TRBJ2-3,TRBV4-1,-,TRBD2,CASSQVLAGTDTQYF,TGCGCCAGCAGCCAAGTTCTAGCGGGGACAGATACGCAGTATTTT
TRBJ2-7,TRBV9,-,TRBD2,CASSVDLAAYEQYF,TGTGCCAGCAGCGTAGACCTAGCGGCCTACGAGCAGTACTTC
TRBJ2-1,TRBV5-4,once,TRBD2,CASSSLAGLVNEQFF,TGTGCCAGCAGCTCACTAGCGGGACTCGTCAATGAGCAGTTCTTC
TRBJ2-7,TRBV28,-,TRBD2,CASSTGGAGYEQYF,TGTGCCAGCAGCACGGGAGGGGCGGGCTACGAGCAGTACTTC
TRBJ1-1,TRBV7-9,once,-,CASSRGVNTEAFF,TGTGCCAGCAGCCGGGGGGTAAACACTGAAGCTTTCTTT
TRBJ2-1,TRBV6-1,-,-,CASSVGAFLRDEQFF,TGTGCCAGCAGTGTGGGTGCGTTTTTACGAGATGAGCAGTTCTTC
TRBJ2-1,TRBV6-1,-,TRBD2,CASSDFSGSAAHNEQFF,TGTGCCAGCAGTGATTTTAGCGGGAGTGCCGCACACAATGAGCAGTTCTTC
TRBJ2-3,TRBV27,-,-,CASSLWQPSTDTQYF,TGTGCCAGCAGTTTGTGGCAGCCTAGCACAGATACGCAGTATTTT
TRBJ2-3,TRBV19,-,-,CASSIDSSGTSTDTQYF,TGTGCCAGTAGTATAGATTCCTCGGGAACTAGCACAGATACGCAGTATTTT
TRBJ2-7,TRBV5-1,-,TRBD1,CASGTGASRVFEQYF,TGCGCCAGCGGGACAGGGGCATCCCGGGTATTCGAGCAGTACTTC
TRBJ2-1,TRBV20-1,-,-,CSASPGEQFF,TGCAGTGCTAGCCCAGGGGAGCAGTTCTTC
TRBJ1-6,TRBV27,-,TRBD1,CASTPTGASSPLHF,TGTGCCAGCACCCCGACAGGGGCGAGTTCACCCCTCCACTTT
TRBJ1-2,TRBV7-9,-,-,CASSRPGTDYGYTF,TGTGCCAGCAGCAGACCCGGGACGGACTATGGCTACACCTTC
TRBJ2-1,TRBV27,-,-,CASRSLEMRYNEQFF,TGTGCCAGCAGGAGTTTGGAAATGCGCTACAATGAGCAGTTCTTC
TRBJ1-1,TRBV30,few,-,CAWTGGEAFF,TGTGCCTGGACGGGCGGTGAAGCTTTCTTT
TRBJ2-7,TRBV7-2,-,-,CASSLFSGTSSYEQYF,TGTGCCAGCAGCTTATTTTCAGGGACATCGAGCTACGAGCAGTACTTC
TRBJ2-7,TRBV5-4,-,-,CASSHGDTPYEQYF,TGTGCCAGCAGCCATGGGGACACCCCCTACGAGCAGTACTTC
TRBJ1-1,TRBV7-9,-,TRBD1,CASSSEPGQGGTEAFF,TGTGCCAGCAGCTCCGAACCCGGACAGGGTGGCACTGAAGCTTTCTTT
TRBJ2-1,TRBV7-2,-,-,CASSLRTFNYNEQFF,TGTGCCAGCAGCCTTAGAACCTTTAACTACAATGAGCAGTTCTTC
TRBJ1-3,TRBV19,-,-,CASSILGGTGNTIYF,TGTGCCAGTAGTATCCTAGGTGGTACTGGAAACACCATATATTTT
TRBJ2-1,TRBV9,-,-,CASSVAGYLVEQFF,TGTGCCAGCAGCGTAGCGGGCTACCTCGTTGAGCAGTTCTTC
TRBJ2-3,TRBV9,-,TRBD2,CASSVSPGGTSGRQDSDTQYF,TGTGCCAGCAGCGTAAGCCCAGGGGGGACTAGCGGGAGACAAGATTCAGATACGCAGTATTTT
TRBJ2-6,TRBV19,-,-,CASSIAVSGANVLTF,TGTGCCAGTAGTATTGCAGTCTCTGGGGCCAACGTCCTGACTTTC
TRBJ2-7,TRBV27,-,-,CASRSGLPAEQYF,TGTGCCAGCAGATCGGGACTCCCCGCCGAGCAGTACTTC
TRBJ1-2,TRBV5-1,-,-,CASSPRTPSDGYTF,TGCGCCAGCAGCCCAAGGACCCCCAGCGATGGCTACACCTTC
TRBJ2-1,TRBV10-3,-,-,CAISEDSYNEQFF,TGTGCCATCAGCGAGGACTCCTACAATGAGCAGTTCTTC
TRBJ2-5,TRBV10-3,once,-,CAISDIGGETQYF,TGTGCCATCAGTGACATTGGGGGAGAGACTCAGTACTTC
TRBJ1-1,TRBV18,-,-,CASSNPVGAAFF,TGTGCCAGCTCAAATCCGGTCGGGGCGGCTTTCTTT
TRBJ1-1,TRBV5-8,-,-,CASSRGDGAFTEAFF,TGTGCCAGCAGCCGGGGAGATGGGGCTTTTACTGAAGCTTTCTTT
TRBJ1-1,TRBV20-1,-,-,CSASMTEAFF,TGCAGTGCTAGCATGACTGAAGCTTTCTTT